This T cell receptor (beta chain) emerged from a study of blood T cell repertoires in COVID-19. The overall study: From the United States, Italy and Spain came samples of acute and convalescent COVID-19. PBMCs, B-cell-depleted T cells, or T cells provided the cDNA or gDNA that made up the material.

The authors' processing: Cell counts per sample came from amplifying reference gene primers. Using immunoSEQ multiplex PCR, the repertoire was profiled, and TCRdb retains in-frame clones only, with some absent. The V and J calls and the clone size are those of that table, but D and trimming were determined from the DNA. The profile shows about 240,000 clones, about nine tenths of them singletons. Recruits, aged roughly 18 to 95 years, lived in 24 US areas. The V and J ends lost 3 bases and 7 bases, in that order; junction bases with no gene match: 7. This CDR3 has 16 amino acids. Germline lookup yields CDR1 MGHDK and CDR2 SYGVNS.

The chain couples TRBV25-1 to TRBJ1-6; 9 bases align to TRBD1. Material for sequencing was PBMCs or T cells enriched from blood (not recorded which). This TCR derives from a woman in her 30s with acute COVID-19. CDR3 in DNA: TGTGCCAGCAGTGACCCATCCGGGACAGGGAATTCACCCCTCCACTTT. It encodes CASSDPSGTGNSPLHF.